The rows below give T cell receptor beta chains drawn from one sample of a study of human T cells and chemical hapten exposure. MiXCR was run by TCRdb on the RACE reads, yielding one entry per CDR3 protein. The sample carries around 130,000 distinct CDR3 sequences, around 11% recorded once. The sample consisted of whole blood, taken in connection with sensitization to the hapten diphenylcyclopropenone (DPC). The receptors originated from a woman between 45 and 65 years old with alopecia areata. Some clones in this sample may be carry-over from other donors' samples. Both conserved end residues are part of each CDR3. D genes are given only for firm matches. The size entry is marked missing in some rows and otherwise reads once, few, many or a size class.

j_call | d_call | clone_size | v_call | cdr3_nt | cdr3_aa
TRBJ1-2 | NA | few | TRBV27 | TGTGCCAGCAGTCAACTAAAAGGCTATGGCTACACCTTC | CASSQLKGYGYTF
TRBJ2-6 | TRBD1 | few | TRBV6-1 | TGTGCCAGCACCAGGACAGGGCGGGTGTCTGGGGCCAACGTCCTGACTTTC | CASTRTGRVSGANVLTF
TRBJ1-5 | NA | NA | TRBV29-1 | TGCAGCGTTGGACGCGATAGCAATCAGCCCCAGAATTTT | CSVGRDSNQPQNF
TRBJ2-7 | TRBD1 | few | TRBV12-3/TRBV12-4 | TGTGCCAGCTCCGAGGGGGCGATGGGGGAGCAGTACTTC | CASSEGAMGEQYF
TRBJ2-5 | TRBD1 | many | TRBV5-1 | TGCGCCAGCAGCTTGGAAGGCCGGACAGGGATAGAGACCCAGTACTTC | CASSLEGRTGIETQYF
TRBJ1-5 | NA | many | TRBV30 | TGTGCCTGGAGTCAGGGGAGCAATCAGCCCCAGCATTTT | CAWSQGSNQPQHF
TRBJ2-3 | NA | few | TRBV28 | TGTGCCAGCGGGTTCGGATGGCGGGGTAGCACAGATACGCAGTATTTT | CASGFGWRGSTDTQYF
TRBJ1-3 | NA | few | TRBV24-1 | TGTGCCACCAGTGACCCAGGCCGATCTGGAAACACCATATATTTT | CATSDPGRSGNTIYF
TRBJ2-5 | TRBD2 | few | TRBV9 | TGTGCCAGCAGCGTAGGGCTGGGGAGACTAGCGGGAGGAGTCGAGACCCAGTACTTC | CASSVGLGRLAGGVETQYF
TRBJ2-7 | TRBD2 | few | TRBV5-6 | TGTGCCAGCAGCTTGGGTGGGGGAGGGTGGACCTACGAGCAGTACTTC | CASSLGGGGWTYEQYF
TRBJ2-7 | TRBD2 | few | TRBV20-1 | TGCAGTGCCCCAGGGGTAGCGGGATCCCTTTCGCGGGAGCAGTACTTC | CSAPGVAGSLSREQYF
TRBJ2-6 | NA | few | TRBV12-3/TRBV12-4 | TGTGCCAGCAGTTTTGGCGGTAGCTCTGGGGCCAACGTCCTGACTTTC | CASSFGGSSGANVLTF
TRBJ2-7 | NA | NA | TRBV27 | TGTGCCAGCACCCCGTCGGCCGACTTCTCCTACGAGCAGTACTTC | CASTPSADFSYEQYF
TRBJ2-3 | TRBD1 | NA | TRBV4-1 | TGCGCCAGCAGCCCGCACAGGGGTACTACAGGACTGGATACGCAGTATTTT | CASSPHRGTTGLDTQYF
TRBJ1-1 | TRBD1 | many | TRBV25-1 | TGTGCCAGCAGTGGAACAAGACAGGGAAGTTGGACTGAAGCTTTCTTT | CASSGTRQGSWTEAFF
TRBJ2-3 | TRBD1 | many | TRBV20-1 | TGCAGTGCTAGCGGCAGAAACAGGGGGCTGGCAGATACGCAGTATTTT | CSASGRNRGLADTQYF
TRBJ2-1 | NA | many | TRBV6-5 | TGTGCCAGCAGTTACTTGCCCGCGGCTGGCAATGAGCAGTTCTTC | CASSYLPAAGNEQFF
TRBJ1-6 | NA | few | TRBV7-2 | TGTGCCAGCAGAGAGAGGTCCCTTAGAGGGAATTCACCCCTCCACTTT | CASRERSLRGNSPLHF
TRBJ1-1 | NA | NA | TRBV6-1 | TGTGCCAGCAGTGAAGCGCTGGGGCGCGGGGCTTTCTTT | CASSEALGRGAFF
TRBJ2-5 | NA | few | TRBV29-1 | TGCAGCGTTGACGGCCCAGGAGTGACCCAGTACTTC | CSVDGPGVTQYF
TRBJ1-1 | NA | NA | TRBV6-2/TRBV6-3 | TGTGCCAGCAGCCAGGGAAGGAACACTGAAGCTTTCTTT | CASSQGRNTEAFF
TRBJ1-1 | NA | NA | TRBV14 | TGTGCCAGCAGCCAGGCCTGTAACACTGAAGCTTTCTTT | CASSQACNTEAFF
TRBJ2-6 | NA | NA | TRBV29-1 | TGCAGCGTTATCGGGTTCTCTGGGGCCAACGTCCTGACTTTC | CSVIGFSGANVLTF
TRBJ2-7 | NA | NA | TRBV2 | TGTGCCAGCAGTGAGGCCCCCGACAGAGTAAAGTACTTC | CASSEAPDRVKYF
TRBJ2-5 | TRBD2 | few | TRBV13 | TGTGCCAGCACCGGGAGGCGAGAGACCCAGTACTTC | CASTGRRETQYF
TRBJ1-1 | NA | few | TRBV6-5 | TGTGCCAGCAGTTACTCGACAGGAGGGAGCACTGAAGCTTTCTTT | CASSYSTGGSTEAFF
TRBJ1-5 | TRBD1 | NA | TRBV6-1 | TGTGCCAGCAGCGGGACAGGGACTTATCAGCCCCAGCATTTT | CASSGTGTYQPQHF
TRBJ2-5 | NA | few | TRBV29-1 | TGCAGCGCTCGAAACGTAGGAGAGACCCAGTACTTC | CSARNVGETQYF
TRBJ2-7 | TRBD1 | few | TRBV6-1 | TGTGCCAGCAGTGAAGGGCCCGGGACAGGGTACGAGCAGTACTTC | CASSEGPGTGYEQYF
TRBJ2-7 | TRBD2 | NA | TRBV29-1 | TGCAGCGTTGTGGAGCGGGGGGCCTACGAGCAGTACTTC | CSVVERGAYEQYF
TRBJ2-7 | NA | NA | TRBV7-2 | TGTGCCAGCAGCCAAGGGGGGGTGACCTACGAGCAGTACTTC | CASSQGGVTYEQYF
TRBJ1-2 | NA | few | TRBV2 | TGTGCCAGGAACCTAATGCCAGGGGACGGAAATGGCTACACCTTC | CARNLMPGDGNGYTF
TRBJ2-3 | NA | many | TRBV6-1 | TGTGCCAGCAGCCCTAGCTCTGATACGCAGTATTTT | CASSPSSDTQYF
TRBJ1-5 | NA | NA | TRBV28 | TGTGCCAGCAGTTCGGACATTAGCAATCAGCCCCAGCATTTT | CASSSDISNQPQHF
TRBJ1-6 | NA | NA | TRBV2 | TGTGCCAGCAGTGAAGCCCGCCTGGTTAGTAATTCACCCCTCCACTTT | CASSEARLVSNSPLHF